This T cell receptor (beta chain) came from a study of technical replicates of blood from a few donors. Here immunoSEQ multiplex PCR was the method, and the copy in TCRdb shows in-frame clones only, minus some. The data hold about 98,000 clones, with approximately 96% observed a single time. Trimming at V came to 6 bases and at J to 5 bases, leaving 10 bases not matched to a gene. CDR3 length: 14 residues. The germline CDR1 and CDR2 sequences are SGHRS and YFSETQ. This TCR was recovered from a human donor in good health. The specimen sequenced was T cells isolated from PBMCs. The chain is built from TRBV5-1 and TRBJ1-2, with 7 bases lining up with TRBD1. The CDR3 sequence is CASMDRSSMYGYTF. The CDR3 coding sequence is TGCGCCAGCATGGACAGGTCCTCTATGTATGGCTACACCTTC.